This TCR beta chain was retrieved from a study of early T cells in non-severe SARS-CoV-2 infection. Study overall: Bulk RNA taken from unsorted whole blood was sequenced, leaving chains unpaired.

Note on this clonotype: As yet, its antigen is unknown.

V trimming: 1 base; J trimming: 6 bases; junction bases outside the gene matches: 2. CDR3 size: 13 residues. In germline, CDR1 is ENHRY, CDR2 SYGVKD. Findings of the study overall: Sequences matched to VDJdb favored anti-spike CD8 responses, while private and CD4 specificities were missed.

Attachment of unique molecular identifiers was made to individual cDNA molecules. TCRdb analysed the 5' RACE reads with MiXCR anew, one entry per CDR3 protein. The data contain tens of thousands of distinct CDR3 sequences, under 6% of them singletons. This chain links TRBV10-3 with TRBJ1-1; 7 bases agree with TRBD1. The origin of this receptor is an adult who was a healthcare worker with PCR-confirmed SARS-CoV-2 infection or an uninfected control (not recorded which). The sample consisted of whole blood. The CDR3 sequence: CAISEFQGAEAFF. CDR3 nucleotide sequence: TGTGCCATCAGTGAGTTCCAGGGGGCTGAAGCTTTCTTT.